This T cell receptor (beta chain) was documented in a study of T cell changes during pregnancy in multiple sclerosis (dated by TCRdb to the late 2010s). Study-wide context: The study looked at changes in the T cell repertoire across pregnancy in women with multiple sclerosis.

The method was the immunoSEQ multiplex PCR assay. Imported from immuneACCESS, the table was reduced by TCRdb to in-frame sequences with V and J called. These copies leave out some clones; in studies compared against another copy, an unresolved V gene accounts for under half, and the cause of the remainder is not known. For this sample there are 70,000 or so clones; 90% to 95% appear just once. The top ten constitute roughly 0.7% of the sample. Taken from cysteine to phenylalanine, the CDR3 has 15 residues. This entry keeps only the CDR3 DNA: 45 bases, framed from base 1. V lost 4 bases and J lost 0 bases; the stretch between them is 14 bases long. Taken from the germline V gene, the CDR1 and CDR2 loops are SGHRS and YFSETQ. Regarding this clone: Its antigen is not yet known. Base qualities are missing; no much larger clone stands one base away.

This specimen was peripheral blood, taken in the third trimester of pregnancy. The chain was built from TRBV5-1 and TRBJ2-7; tentative D gene TRBD1, with 6 bases matching. The sequence came from a female donor in good health, enrolled as a control in a pregnancy study. The CDR3 reads CASSPAPGDSYEQYF. The DNA is as follows: TGCGCCAGCAGCCCCGCCCCAGGGGACTCCTACGAGCAGTACTTC.